The clone carrying this T cell receptor (beta chain) was observed at least ten times. Its antigen is currently unknown. This entry comes from a study of read filtering for tumor transcriptome and immune sequencing. Study-wide context: TCR-mapped reads were about 3.5 to 11 million with IR-seq versus roughly 80 to 1273 with RNA-seq.

Molecular barcoded adaptors covering alpha/delta and beta/gamma chains were used on about 0.4 ug RNA. TCRdb called the reads again in MiXCR, with one record for every CDR3 protein. The top ten clones hold about 15% of a sample with approximately 90,000 distinct CDR3 sequences, around an eighth of them seen once. Per the germline V gene, CDR1 is LNHDA and CDR2 is SQIVND (reference sequence). The CDR3 loop spans 13 amino acids. J lost 5 bases, V lost 3 bases, and 2 bases had no gene match. Broader study findings: Even smaller IR-seq throughput identified most shared clonotypes.

The TCR originated in a donor aged 40 or older with multiple myeloma. V and J are TRBV19 and TRBJ2-5; 8 bases fit TRBD1. Sequencing was performed on a population of CD138-negative cells sorted from bone marrow. The CDR3 here is CASSMTGAETQYF. CDR3 DNA sequence: TGTGCCAGTAGTATGACAGGGGCCGAGACCCAGTACTTC. Looking up the rest from reference TRBV19 and TRBJ2-5 gives the full variable domain: DGGITQSPKYLFRKEGQNVTLSCEQNLNHDAMYWYRQDPGQGLRLIYYSQIVNDFQKGDIAEGYSVSREKKESFPLTVTSAQKNPTAFYLCASSMTGAETQYFGPGTRLLVL.